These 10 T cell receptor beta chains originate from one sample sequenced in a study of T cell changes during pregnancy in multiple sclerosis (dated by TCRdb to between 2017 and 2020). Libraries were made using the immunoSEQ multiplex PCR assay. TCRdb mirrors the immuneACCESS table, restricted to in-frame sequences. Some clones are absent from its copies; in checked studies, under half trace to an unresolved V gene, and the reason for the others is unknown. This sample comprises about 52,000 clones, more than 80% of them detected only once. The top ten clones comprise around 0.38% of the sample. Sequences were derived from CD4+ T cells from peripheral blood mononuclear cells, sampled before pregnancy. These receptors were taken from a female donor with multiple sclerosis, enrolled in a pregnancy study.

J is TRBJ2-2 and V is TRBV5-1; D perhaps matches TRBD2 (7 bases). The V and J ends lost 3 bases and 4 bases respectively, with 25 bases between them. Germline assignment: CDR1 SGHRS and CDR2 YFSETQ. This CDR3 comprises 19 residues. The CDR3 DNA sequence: TGCGCCAGCAGCTGGCCGAGGGGGATGAGCGGGGCTATCACCGGGGAGCTGTTTTTT. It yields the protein CASSWPRGMSGAITGELFF.

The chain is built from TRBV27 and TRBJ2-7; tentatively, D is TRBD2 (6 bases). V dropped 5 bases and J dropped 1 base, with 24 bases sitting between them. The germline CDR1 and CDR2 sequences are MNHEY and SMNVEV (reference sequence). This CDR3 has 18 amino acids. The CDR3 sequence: CASSPRVAGRFFSYEQYF. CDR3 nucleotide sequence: TGTGCCAGCAGTCCCCGTGTTGCGGGACGGTTCTTTTCCTACGAGCAGTACTTC.

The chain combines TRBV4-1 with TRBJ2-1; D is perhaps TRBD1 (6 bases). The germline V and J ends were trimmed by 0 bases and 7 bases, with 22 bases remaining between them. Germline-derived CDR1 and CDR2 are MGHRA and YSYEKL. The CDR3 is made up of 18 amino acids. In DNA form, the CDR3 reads TGCGCCAGCAGCCAAGAGGCGCCAGGGGTAGCCGGTTGGAATGAGCAGTTCTTC. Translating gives CASSQEAPGVAGWNEQFF.

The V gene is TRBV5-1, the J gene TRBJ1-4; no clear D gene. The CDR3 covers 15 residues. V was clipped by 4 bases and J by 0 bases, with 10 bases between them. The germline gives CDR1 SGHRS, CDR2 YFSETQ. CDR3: CASSATGTTNEKLFF. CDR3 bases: TGCGCCAGCAGCGCCACGGGGACAACTAATGAAAAACTGTTTTTT.

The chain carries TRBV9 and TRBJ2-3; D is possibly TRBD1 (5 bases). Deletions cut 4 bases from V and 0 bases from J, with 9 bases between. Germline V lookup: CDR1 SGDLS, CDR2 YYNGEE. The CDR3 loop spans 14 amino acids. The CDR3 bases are TGTGCCAGCAGCCCTGACAGTAGCACAGATACGCAGTATTTT. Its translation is CASSPDSSTDTQYF.

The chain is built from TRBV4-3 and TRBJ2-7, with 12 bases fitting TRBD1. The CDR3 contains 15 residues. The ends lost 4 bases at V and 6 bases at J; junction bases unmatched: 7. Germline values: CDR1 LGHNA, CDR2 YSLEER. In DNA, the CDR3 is TGCGCCAGCAGCCCACACCCGGGACAGGGGGCCGAGCAGTACTTC. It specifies CASSPHPGQGAEQYF.

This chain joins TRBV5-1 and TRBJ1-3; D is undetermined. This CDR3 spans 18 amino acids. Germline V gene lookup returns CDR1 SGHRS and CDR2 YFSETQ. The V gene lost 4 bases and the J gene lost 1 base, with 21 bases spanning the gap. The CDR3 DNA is TGCGCCAGCAGCCCTCAACCAGTACAGAGCCGATCTGGAAACACCATATATTTT. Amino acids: CASSPQPVQSRSGNTIYF.

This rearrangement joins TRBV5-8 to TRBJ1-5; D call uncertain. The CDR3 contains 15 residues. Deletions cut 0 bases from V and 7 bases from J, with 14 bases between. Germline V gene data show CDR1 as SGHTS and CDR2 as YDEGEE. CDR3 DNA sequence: TGTGCCAGCAGCTTGGACTTTGGGAGATCCCAGCCCCAGCATTTT. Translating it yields CASSLDFGRSQPQHF.

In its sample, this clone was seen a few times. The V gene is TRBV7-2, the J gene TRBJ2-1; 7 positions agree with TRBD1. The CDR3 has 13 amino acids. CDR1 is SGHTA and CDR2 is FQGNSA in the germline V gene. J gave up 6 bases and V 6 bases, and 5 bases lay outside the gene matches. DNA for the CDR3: TGTGCCAGCAGAAAGGGGGCCACCAATGAGCAGTTCTTC. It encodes CASRKGATNEQFF.

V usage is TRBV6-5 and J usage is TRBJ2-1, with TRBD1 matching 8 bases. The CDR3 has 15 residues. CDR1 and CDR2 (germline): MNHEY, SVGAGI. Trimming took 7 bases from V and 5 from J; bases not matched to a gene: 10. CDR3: CASTLDRGSNNEQFF. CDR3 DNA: TGTGCCAGCACCCTAGACAGGGGAAGCAACAATGAGCAGTTCTTC.